The following is a T cell receptor (beta chain) sequence with its context. What it binds is not known. This specimen belongs to a study of T cell responses to AZD1222 COVID-19 vaccine. General study findings and limits: Spike-specific TCR breadth and depth went up after people got two AZD1222 doses.

V gave up 6 bases and J gave up 1 base, with 12 bases separating them. The CDR3 has 14 amino acids. The germline gives CDR1 SNHLY, CDR2 FYNNEI. Sequencing used immunoSEQ multiplex PCR; TCRdb keeps in-frame clones, though not all of them. The sample has about 150,000 clones; 85% to 90% are singletons. Here the sequenced sample was peripheral blood, taken 28 days after the second AZD1222 dose. The sequence was obtained from an adult who received the AZD1222 COVID-19 vaccine. The chain employs TRBV2 and TRBJ2-5; D gene unclear. The CDR3 coding sequence is TGTGCCAGCAGCCCAGGCCGTATCCAAGAGACCCAGTACTTC. This gives the protein CASSPGRIQETQYF.